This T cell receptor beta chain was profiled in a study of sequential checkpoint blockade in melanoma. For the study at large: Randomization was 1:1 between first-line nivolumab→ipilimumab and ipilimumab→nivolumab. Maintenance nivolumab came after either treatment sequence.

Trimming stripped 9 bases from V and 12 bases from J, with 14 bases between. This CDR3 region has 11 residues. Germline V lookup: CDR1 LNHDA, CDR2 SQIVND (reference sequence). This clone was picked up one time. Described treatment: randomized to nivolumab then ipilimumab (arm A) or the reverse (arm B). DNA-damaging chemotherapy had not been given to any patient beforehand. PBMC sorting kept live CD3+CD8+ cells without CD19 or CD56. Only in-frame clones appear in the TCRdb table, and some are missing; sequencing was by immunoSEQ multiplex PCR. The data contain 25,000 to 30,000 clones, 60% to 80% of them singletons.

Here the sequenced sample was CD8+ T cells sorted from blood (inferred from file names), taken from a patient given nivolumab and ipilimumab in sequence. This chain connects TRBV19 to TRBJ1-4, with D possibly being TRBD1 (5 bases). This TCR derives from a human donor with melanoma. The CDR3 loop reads CASSPGLELFF. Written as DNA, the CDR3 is TGTGCCAGCTCCCCAGGGTTGGAACTGTTTTTT.